A single sample gave rise to the 8 T cell receptor beta chains below, sequenced in a study of Graves' ophthalmopathy and Graves' hyperthyroidism. RNA transcripts yielded amplified TCR beta CDR3 regions. A first-round RT-PCR used HTBI primers, followed by a second-round multiplex PCR. TCRdb passed the multiplex PCR reads through MiXCR, listing each CDR3 protein once. There are 580,000 or so distinct CDR3 sequences in the sample; under 45% occur only once, and 3.5% to 4.5% lies in the top ten. The sample comprised peripheral blood or thyroid tissue (not recorded which). Source of these receptors: an adult man with Graves' hyperthyroidism.

This clonotype was detected many times. A read error may explain this, as a much larger clone is one base away. The J gene is TRBJ2-6, the V gene TRBV3-1, with D unresolved. Trimming shortened V by 0 bases and J by 4 bases, and 1 base separated the two germline ends. CDR3 length: 13 amino acids. Germline CDR1 and CDR2: LGHDT and YNNKEL (reference sequence). The CDR3 DNA sequence: TGTGCCAGCAGCCAAGAGGGGGCCAACGTCCTGACTTTC. Translation gives CASSQEGANVLTF.

This clonotype was recorded at least ten times. This chain links TRBV7-6 with TRBJ1-1, with a possible D match to TRBD1 (6 bases). Trimming removed 1 base from V and 8 bases from J, with 11 bases in between. CDR1 SGHVS and CDR2 FNYEAQ come from the germline V gene. The CDR3 has 13 amino acids. CDR3 in amino acids: CASSLVGQSEAFF. The CDR3 DNA is TGTGCCAGCAGCTTAGTAGGACAGTCAGAAGCTTTCTTT.

This clonotype was seen only once. Being one base from a much bigger clone, this may be a read error. The chain employs TRBV5-4 and TRBJ2-5, with 8 nucleotides matching TRBD2. This CDR3 comprises 16 residues. The germline gives CDR1 SGHNT, CDR2 YYREEE (reference sequence). The CDR3 DNA reads as TGTGCCAGCAGCCGGCCCGGCGCGGGAGGCCAAGAGGCCCAGTACTTC. This gives the protein CASSRPGAGGQEAQYF. The whole variable domain, filled in from reference TRBV5-4 and TRBJ2-5, reads ETGVTQSPTHLIKTRGQQVTLRCSSQSGHNTVSWYQQALGQGPQFIFQYYREEENGRGNFPPRFSGLQFPNYSSELNVNALELDDSALYLCASSRPGAGGQEAQYFGPGTRLLVL.

This clonotype has just a few counts. The chain is built from TRBV6-5 and TRBJ1-5; D perhaps matches TRBD1 (5 bases). Trimming took 6 bases from V and 9 from J, leaving 21 bases between them. The CDR3 is 15 residues long. The germline V gene has CDR1 MNHEY and CDR2 SVGAGI. CDR3 nucleotides: TGTGCCAGCAGCGTTATAAGGGGCGTTTGGGGGCCCCAGCATTTT. It encodes CASSVIRGVWGPQHF.

This clonotype was detected ten times or more. The chain joins TRBV5-6 to TRBJ2-5, with D possibly matching TRBD2 (6 bases). CDR1 and CDR2 from the germline V gene are SGHDT and YYEEEE. V was clipped by 4 bases and J by 2 bases, with 9 bases between them. The CDR3 extends over 13 amino acids. The CDR3 loop reads CASSDGLQETQYF. CDR3 bases: TGTGCCAGCAGCGACGGACTACAAGAGACCCAGTACTTC.

This clonotype turned up a few times. The J gene is TRBJ2-2, the V gene TRBV10-3; TRBD1 matches at 7 bases. V lost 4 bases to trimming and J lost 0 bases; unmatched junction nucleotides: 5. The germline V gene has CDR1 ENHRY and CDR2 SYGVKD. The CDR3 has 16 residues. CDR3 region: CAISGTGSSNTGELFF. The CDR3 DNA reads as TGTGCCATCAGTGGGACAGGATCCTCGAACACCGGGGAGCTGTTTTTT.

This clonotype showed up just a few times. CDR3 in DNA: TGTGCCAGCAGTTTAGGGGGGAGGACAGGGGGTGATGGCTACACCTTC. As protein: CASSLGGRTGGDGYTF. The rearrangement joins TRBV12-3 or TRBV12-4 to TRBJ1-2, with 10 bases fitting TRBD1. This CDR3 is built from 16 residues. Unmatched junction bases numbered 8, after V lost 1 base and J lost 6 bases.

This clonotype has a handful of counts. V and J are TRBV29-1 and TRBJ2-1; 9 bases line up with TRBD2. Germline V gene data show CDR1 as SQVTM and CDR2 as ANQGSEA. Trimming at V came to 4 bases and at J to 8 bases, leaving 12 bases not matched to a gene. The CDR3 covers 15 residues. The CDR3 DNA sequence: TGCAGCGTTGGACGTGTTAGCGGGAGAAGCGATGAGCAGTTCTTC. Encoded protein: CSVGRVSGRSDEQFF.